These 21 T cell receptor beta chains were all obtained from the same sample, sequenced in a study of T cell responses to AZD1222 COVID-19 vaccine. Some clones are missing from TCRdb's copy, which holds only in-frame ones; the method was immunoSEQ multiplex PCR. Of tens of thousands of clones listed, approximately 92% are singletons. The sample in question was peripheral blood, obtained 28 days after the second AZD1222 dose. Source of these receptors: an adult who received the AZD1222 COVID-19 vaccine.

V and J are TRBV7-9 and TRBJ1-1, with a possible D match to TRBD1 (5 bases). Trimming cost V 0 bases and J 11 bases, with 16 bases left between them. CDR1 SEHNR and CDR2 FQNEAQ come from the germline V gene (reference sequence). CDR3 size: 14 residues. The DNA of the CDR3 is TGTGCCAGCAGCTTAGCGCGGGCTGGGGGGACGGCTTTCTTT. Its protein is CASSLARAGGTAFF. Variable domain in full (rest from reference TRBV7-9 and TRBJ1-1): DTGVSQNPRHKITKRGQNVTFRCDPISEHNRLYWYRQTLGQGPEFLTYFQNEAQLEKSRLLSDRFSAERPKGSFSTLEIQRTEQGDSAMYLCASSLARAGGTAFFGQGTRLTVV.

This clone occurred a few times. The chain joins TRBV6-2 or TRBV6-3 to TRBJ1-2; tentative D call: TRBD1 (5 bases). Germline V gene sequence: CDR1 MNHEY, CDR2 SVGEGT. The CDR3 sequence is 14 residues long. V lost 6 bases to trimming and J lost 4 bases, with 15 bases between them. CDR3 in amino acids: CASSDRKGLYGYTF. The CDR3 DNA sequence: TGTGCCAGCAGCGATCGAAAGGGACTCTATGGCTACACCTTC.

V is TRBV19 and J is TRBJ1-5; perhaps TRBD1 as D (6 bases). Trimming cost V 4 bases and J 4 bases, with 8 bases left between them. CDR1 is LNHDA and CDR2 is SQIVND in the germline V gene (reference sequence). The CDR3 spans 13 residues. The CDR3 DNA reads TGTGCCAGTAGTACTACAGGGAATCAGCCCCAGCATTTT. It translates to CASSTTGNQPQHF.

The V call is TRBV12-1, the J call TRBJ2-1; no DNA check was done on the table's D call, TRBD2. TRBV12-1 is an annotated pseudogene. This CDR3 has 15 amino acids. The CDR3 reads CASRGDLSPYNEQFF. CDR3 in DNA: TGTGCCAGCCGGGGGGACTTATCTCCCTACAATGAGCAGTTCTTC.

V and J are TRBV7-3 and TRBJ2-5; no clear D. V was shortened by 3 bases and J by 4 bases, with 9 bases between the two germline ends. This CDR3 spans 13 amino acids. Per the germline V gene, CDR1 is SGHTA and CDR2 is FQGTGA. CDR3 sequence reads: CASSFGARETQYF. DNA of the CDR3: TGTGCCAGCAGCTTCGGCGCGCGAGAGACCCAGTACTTC.

CDR3 coding DNA: TGTGCCAGCAGCCCCCGGAGACAGCTGAACACTGAAGCTTTCTTT. Encoded protein: CASSPRRQLNTEAFF. The rearrangement uses TRBV5-4 and TRBJ1-1; D perhaps matches TRBD1 (5 bases). V lost 4 bases and J lost 0, with 13 bases in between. Germline V gene data show CDR1 as SGHNT and CDR2 as YYREEE (reference sequence). There are 15 residues in the CDR3.

The V and J genes are TRBV28 and TRBJ1-4; tentative D call: TRBD1 (5 bases). V lost 6 bases and J 7 bases, leaving 18 bases between the germline ends. Germline V gene data show CDR1 as MDHEN and CDR2 as SYDVKM. The CDR3 loop spans 15 amino acids. CDR3 bases: TGTGCCAGCAGCCAAACTACAGGTTTACGTGAAAAACTGTTTTTT. Residues: CASSQTTGLREKLFF.

This sequence joins TRBV5-6 and TRBJ2-5; no firm D call. V lost 1 base and J lost 5, with 9 bases in between. The germline CDR1 and CDR2 sequences are SGHDT and YYEEEE. The CDR3 length is 13 residues. CDR3 protein: CASSLTLTETQYF. In DNA form, the CDR3 reads TGTGCCAGCAGCTTGACCCTCACCGAGACCCAGTACTTC.

This chain joins TRBV18 and TRBJ1-1; D is uncertain. Germline V lookup: CDR1 KGHSH, CDR2 LQKENI. Deletions cut 4 bases from V and 0 bases from J, with 3 bases between. The CDR3 is 12 amino acids. This CDR3 reads CASSRLNTEAFF. As DNA, the CDR3 is TGTGCCAGCTCACGCCTGAACACTGAAGCTTTCTTT.

The chain carries TRBV7-8 and TRBJ1-2; D unresolved. This CDR3 has 13 residues. V was cut by 1 base and J by 5 bases, with 8 bases left in between. The germline gives CDR1 SGHVS, CDR2 FQNEAQ. The CDR3 region is CASSLGPDYGYTF. The CDR3 DNA sequence: TGTGCCAGCAGCTTAGGTCCAGATTATGGCTACACCTTC.

This chain joins TRBV19 and TRBJ2-2; tentatively, D is TRBD1 (6 bases). The CDR3 has 16 amino acids. The V gene's germline CDR1 is LNHDA and CDR2 SQIVND (reference sequence). Between the trimmed V and J ends, which lost 4 bases and 1 base, there was a span of 13 bases. The chain's CDR3 is CASSNRDTENTGELFF. CDR3 sequence (DNA): TGTGCCAGTAGTAACCGGGACACTGAGAACACCGGGGAGCTGTTTTTT.

The V call is TRBV19, the J call TRBJ1-6; perhaps TRBD1 as D (6 bases). Germline V gene sequence: CDR1 LNHDA, CDR2 SQIVND (reference sequence). The CDR3 totals 13 residues. V was shortened by 8 bases and J by 7 bases, with 12 bases between the two germline ends. This CDR3 reads CASRRTVNSPLHF. The CDR3 DNA reads TGTGCCAGTCGCCGGACAGTCAATTCACCCCTCCACTTT.

The chain joins TRBV27 to TRBJ2-5, with unresolved D. Trimming stripped 8 bases from V and 6 bases from J, with 13 bases between. The germline V gene encodes CDR1 MNHEY and CDR2 SMNVEV (reference sequence). This CDR3 has 12 amino acids. In DNA, the CDR3 is TGTGCCAGCGCCCCGGCTGGTCAGACCCAGTACTTC. This sequence encodes CASAPAGQTQYF.

The CDR3 protein is CASSLIPWIRGLPNEQYF. Here the CDR3 DNA reads TGCGCCAGCAGCCTGATCCCGTGGATCCGGGGGTTACCCAACGAGCAGTACTTC. This chain connects TRBV4-1 to TRBJ2-7; weak D call: TRBD2 (6 bases). This CDR3 contains 18 residues. The V and J ends lost 4 bases and 5 bases respectively, with 27 bases between them. Germline CDR1 is MGHRA and CDR2 is YSYEKL.

This sequence joins TRBV4-1 and TRBJ1-2; D is undetermined. CDR3 length equals 16 residues. The V end was cut by 3 bases, the J end by 1 base, with 15 bases between. Per the germline V gene, CDR1 is MGHRA and CDR2 is YSYEKL. This chain's CDR3 is CASSQVRAGLNYGYTF. For the CDR3, the DNA is TGCGCCAGCAGCCAGGTCAGAGCGGGCCTTAACTATGGCTACACCTTC.

J is TRBJ1-6 and V is TRBV9; TRBD1 matches at 9 bases. Looked up from germline, CDR1 is SGDLS and CDR2 is YYNGEE. V was pared by 3 bases and J by 3 bases, with 1 base of the junction left unmatched. The CDR3 extends over 15 amino acids. The CDR3 loop is CASSADRGYNSPLHF. DNA for the CDR3: TGTGCCAGCAGCGCGGACAGGGGCTATAATTCACCCCTCCACTTT. Combining the CDR3 with reference TRBV9 and TRBJ1-6 gives the whole variable domain DSGVTQTPKHLITATGQRVTLRCSPRSGDLSVYWYQQSLDQGLQFLIQYYNGEERAKGNILERFSAQQFPDLHSELNLSSLELGDSALYFCASSADRGYNSPLHFGNGTRLTVT.

This sequence joins TRBV15 and TRBJ2-2; D is possibly TRBD1 or TRBD2 (5 bases each). This CDR3 has 19 residues. The V and J ends lost 5 bases and 1 base respectively, with 23 bases between them. Germline CDR1 is LNHNV and CDR2 is YYDKDF (reference sequence). CDR3 in amino acids: CATSGRKTGDLLNTGELFF. The CDR3 DNA is TGTGCCACCAGCGGAAGAAAAACCGGGGACCTCTTGAACACCGGGGAGCTGTTTTTT. The full variable domain, in which reference TRBV15 and TRBJ2-2 provide the parts outside the CDR3, is DAMVIQNPRYQVTQFGKPVTLSCSQTLNHNVMYWYQQKSSQAPKLLFHYYDKDFNNEADTPDNFQSRRPNTSFCFLDIRSPGLGDTAMYLCATSGRKTGDLLNTGELFFGEGSRLTVL.

The V and J genes are TRBV9 and TRBJ2-2; D may correspond to TRBD1 or TRBD2 (5 bases each). This CDR3 is built from 16 residues. The germline gives CDR1 SGDLS, CDR2 YYNGEE. V dropped 4 bases and J dropped 3 bases, with 16 bases sitting between them. CDR3 coding DNA: TGTGCCAGCAGCTGGGACGTAGGAGGCGACACCGGGGAGCTGTTTTTT. Protein: CASSWDVGGDTGELFF.

The sample holds one count of this clone. The chain links TRBV28 to TRBJ2-1; D remains ambiguous. V gave up 5 bases and J gave up 7 bases, with 9 bases separating them. CDR1 is MDHEN and CDR2 is SYDVKM in the germline V gene. This CDR3 has 12 residues. CDR3 DNA: TGTGCCAGCAGTCCCAACCAGAATGAGCAGTTCTTC. Its protein is CASSPNQNEQFF.

This chain connects TRBV28 to TRBJ2-2; 11 bases align to TRBD1. Per the germline V gene, CDR1 is MDHEN and CDR2 is SYDVKM. With 3 bases clipped from V and 4 bases from J, the junction kept 10 bases outside the gene matches. The length of the CDR3 is 18 residues. CDR3 bases: TGTGCCAGCAGTTTTAGGACAGGGGGCGCGGGAGGCACCGGGGAGCTGTTTTTT. Its protein product is CASSFRTGGAGGTGELFF.

This chain links TRBV3-1 (or the pseudogene TRBV3-2) with TRBJ1-3; 8 nucleotides line up with TRBD1. The germline CDR1 and CDR2 sequences are LGHDT and YNNKEL (reference sequence). CDR3 size: 18 residues. The junction had 13 bases not matched to a gene; V was cut back by 4 bases and J by 2 bases. The CDR3 DNA reads TGTGCCAGCAGCCCTCGGACAGGGAAAGGTTTTACTGGAAACACCATATATTTT. Protein: CASSPRTGKGFTGNTIYF.